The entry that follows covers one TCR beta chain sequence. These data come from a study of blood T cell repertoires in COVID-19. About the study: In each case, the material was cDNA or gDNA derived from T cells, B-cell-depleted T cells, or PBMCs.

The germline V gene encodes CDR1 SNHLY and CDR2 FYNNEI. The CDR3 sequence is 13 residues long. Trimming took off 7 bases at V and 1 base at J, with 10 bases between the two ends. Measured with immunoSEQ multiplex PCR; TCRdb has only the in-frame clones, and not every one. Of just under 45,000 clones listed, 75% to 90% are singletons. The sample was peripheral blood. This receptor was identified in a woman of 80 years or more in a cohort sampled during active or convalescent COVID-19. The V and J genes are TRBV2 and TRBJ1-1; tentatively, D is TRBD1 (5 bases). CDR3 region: CASNTQGNTEAFF. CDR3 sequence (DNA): TGTGCCAGCAATACCCAGGGGAACACTGAAGCTTTCTTT.